The rows below give T cell receptor beta chains drawn from one sample of a study of beta chain features in type 1 diabetes. The assay was immunoSEQ multiplex PCR, and TCRdb's table has in-frame clones only and misses some. Found here are 680,000 or so clones, roughly 16% of them singletons; the top ten hold 0.09% to 0.095%. The specimen sequenced was naive CD4+ T cells from blood. The receptors come from a man younger than 35 in good health. Both conserved end residues are part of each CDR3. Fields, in order: J gene, clone size, D gene, V gene, CDR3 DNA, CDR3 protein. A D gene is named only where the DNA matches it firmly. Not every row has a clone size; where given, it reads once, few, many or a size class.

>TRBJ2-6|-|-|TRBV2
TGTGCCAGCAGTGAAGAGGTGGTCTCTGGGGCCAACGTCCTGACTTTC
CASSEEVVSGANVLTF
>TRBJ2-3|-|TRBD1|TRBV6-5
TGTGCCAGCAGTTACTCGACTGGGACAGGGAATACGCAGTATTTT
CASSYSTGTGNTQYF
>TRBJ2-3|-|TRBD2|TRBV4-3
TGCGCCAGCAGCCCTCAAGCGGGGGGGTCCACAGATACGCAGTATTTT
CASSPQAGGSTDTQYF
>TRBJ2-1|-|-|TRBV5-1
TGCGCCAGCAGCGAATCAGGTCGCTCCTACAATGAGCAGTTCTTC
CASSESGRSYNEQFF
>TRBJ1-2|few|TRBD1|TRBV28
TGTGCCAGCAGTTTAGGGGGACAGAACTATGGCTACACCTTC
CASSLGGQNYGYTF
>TRBJ1-5|-|-|TRBV27
TGTGCCAGCAGTTTGGCAGGCGGTCAGCCCCAGCATTTT
CASSLAGGQPQHF
>TRBJ2-5|few|TRBD2|TRBV9
TGTGCCAGCAGCGGCCCGGGGGGGGCGACCCAGTACTTC
CASSGPGGATQYF
>TRBJ1-3|-|TRBD1|TRBV4-2
TGTGCCAGCAGCCCGGACAGGTCCTTCTCTGGAAACACCATATATTTT
CASSPDRSFSGNTIYF
>TRBJ2-3|-|-|TRBV7-3
TGTGCCAGCAGTCAAGAGGGCACTAGCCGCCCAGATACGCAGTATTTT
CASSQEGTSRPDTQYF
>TRBJ2-5|few|-|TRBV4-2
TGTGCCAGCAGCCAAGGGGAGGTCAGGGAGACCCAGTACTTC
CASSQGEVRETQYF
>TRBJ1-5|-|-|TRBV7-3
TGTGACCTTGTTGTGGATCAGCCCCAGCATTTT
CDLVVDQPQHF
>TRBJ2-1|-|-|TRBV2
TGTGCCAGCAGTGAGTTAGCAGACTACAATGAGCAGTTCTTC
CASSELADYNEQFF
>TRBJ1-5|few|-|TRBV7-2
TGTGCCAGCAGCTTAAACCCGTCCGGGGGGAGGTTTCAGCCCCAGCATTTT
CASSLNPSGGRFQPQHF
>TRBJ2-5|few|-|TRBV11-3
TGTGCCAGCAGCCCAGGGCTCAGGGAGACCCAGTACTTC
CASSPGLRETQYF
>TRBJ1-1|-|-|TRBV7-9
TGTGCCAGCAGCTTACACGGGGGAAACACTGAAGCTTTCTTT
CASSLHGGNTEAFF
>TRBJ2-1|-|-|TRBV4-2
TGTGCCAGCAGCCAGCGACTGAACTATGAGCAGTTCTTC
CASSQRLNYEQFF
>TRBJ1-6|few|-|TRBV27
TGTGCCAGCAGTTTAATCCGGGGACCCCTCCACTTT
CASSLIRGPLHF
>TRBJ1-2|few|-|TRBV9
TGTGCCAGCAGCCAATACTCACAGATCGGCTATGGCTACACCTTC
CASSQYSQIGYGYTF
>TRBJ1-4|-|-|TRBV15
TGTGCCACCAGCCGAGAGAACGGCCGGGGCGAAAAACTGTTTTTT
CATSRENGRGEKLFF
>TRBJ1-4|few|-|TRBV7-2
TGTGCCAGCAGCTTAACAGGAATTGAAAAACTGTTTTTT
CASSLTGIEKLFF
>TRBJ2-3|few|TRBD2|TRBV7-2
TGTGCCAGCAGCTTCCAGCGGGGGGGCACAGATACGCAGTATTTT
CASSFQRGGTDTQYF
>TRBJ1-1|-|TRBD1|TRBV28
TGTGCCAGCATCCGGAGACAGGGTGAAGCTTTCTTT
CASIRRQGEAFF
>TRBJ2-7|-|-|TRBV9
TGTGCCAGCCCAGAGTCGGGCTACGAGCAGTACTTC
CASPESGYEQYF